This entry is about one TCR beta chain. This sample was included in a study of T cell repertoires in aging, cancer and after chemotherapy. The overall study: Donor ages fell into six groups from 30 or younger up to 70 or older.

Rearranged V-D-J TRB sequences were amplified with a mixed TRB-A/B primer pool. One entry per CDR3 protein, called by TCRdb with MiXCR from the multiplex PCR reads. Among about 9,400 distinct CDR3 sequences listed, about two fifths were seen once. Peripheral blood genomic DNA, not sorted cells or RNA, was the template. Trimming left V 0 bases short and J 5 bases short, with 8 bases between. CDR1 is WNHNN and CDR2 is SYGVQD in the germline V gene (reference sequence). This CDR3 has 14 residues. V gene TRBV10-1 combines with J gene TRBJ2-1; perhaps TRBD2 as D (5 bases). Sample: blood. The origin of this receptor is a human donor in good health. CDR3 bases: TGCGCCAGCAGTGAGTCGGGAGACAACAATGAGCAGTTCTTC. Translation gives CASSESGDNNEQFF.